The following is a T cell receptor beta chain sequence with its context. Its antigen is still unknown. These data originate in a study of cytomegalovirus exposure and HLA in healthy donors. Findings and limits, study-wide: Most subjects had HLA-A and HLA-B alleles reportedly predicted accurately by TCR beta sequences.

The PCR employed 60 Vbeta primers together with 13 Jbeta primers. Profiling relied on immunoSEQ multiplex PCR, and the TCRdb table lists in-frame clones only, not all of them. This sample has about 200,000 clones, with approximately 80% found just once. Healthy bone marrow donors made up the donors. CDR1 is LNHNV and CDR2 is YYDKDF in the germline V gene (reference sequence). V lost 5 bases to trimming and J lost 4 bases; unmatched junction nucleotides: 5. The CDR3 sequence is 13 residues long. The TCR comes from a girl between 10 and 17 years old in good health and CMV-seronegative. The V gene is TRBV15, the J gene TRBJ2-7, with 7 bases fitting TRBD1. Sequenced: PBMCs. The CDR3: CATSRDSQYEQYF. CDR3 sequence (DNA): TGTGCCACCAGCCGGGACAGCCAATACGAGCAGTACTTC.